This TCR beta chain comes out of a study of monozygotic twins with inflammatory bowel disease. Study-level points and caveats: Twins classed as concordant or discordant showed no difference in repertoire similarity, possibly from limited power. By inverse Simpson index, TCRbeta diversity was lower in IBD patients than in healthy co-twins.

The germline gives CDR1 SGHRS, CDR2 YFSETQ. There are 19 residues in the CDR3. For this clonotype: Its antigen remains unknown.

Total RNA amounting to roughly 3.5 ug went into each TCR library. Making cDNA involved eight separate reactions per sample. TCRdb re-called the 5' RACE reads and shows each CDR3 protein once, DNA omitted. Its table records approximately 150,000 distinct CDR3 sequences. V gene TRBV5-1 combines with J gene TRBJ2-3; TCRdb designates TRBD2, a call that cannot be tested without DNA. The specimen was blood. This receptor was taken from a human donor with ulcerative colitis or Crohn's disease, or a healthy co-twin of an affected twin (not recorded which). The CDR3 here is CASSPRSPIAGGVADTQYF.